A single sample gave rise to the 13 T cell receptor beta chains below, sequenced in a study of memory CD4+ T cells and cytomegalovirus serostatus. TCRdb keeps only in-frame clones here, not all; method: immunoSEQ multiplex PCR. Of about 41,000 clones listed, 76% are singletons. Single viable CD3+CD4+CD8-CD45RO+ cells were sorted as the memory CD4+ T cells. Sequencing used memory CD4+ T cells from blood. All receptors come from an adult in good health and CMV-seronegative.

V is TRBV7-2 and J is TRBJ2-7; D gene ambiguous. V lost 5 bases, J lost 4 bases, and 6 bases lay in between. The germline gives CDR1 SGHTA, CDR2 FQGNSA. CDR3 length: 11 residues. CDR3 residues: CASSPGYEQYF. The CDR3, as DNA: TGTGCCAGCAGCCCCGGGTACGAGCAGTACTTC. The variable domain in full, with the rest retrieved from reference TRBV7-2 and TRBJ2-7, is GAGVSQSPSNKVTEKGKDVELRCDPISGHTALYWYRQSLGQGLEFLIYFQGNSAPDKSGLPSDRFSAERTGGSVSTLTIQRTQQEDSAVYLCASSPGYEQYFGPGTRLTVT.

V and J are TRBV4-1 and TRBJ2-7, with D hard to call. V shed 0 bases and J shed 3 bases, with 9 bases lying between them. Germline CDR1 reads MGHRA; CDR2 reads YSYEKL. The CDR3 runs to 14 residues. In DNA form, the CDR3 reads TGCGCCAGCAGCCAAGAGACCGTTTTCTACGAGCAGTACTTC. Translating it yields CASSQETVFYEQYF.

The rearrangement links TRBV4-3 to TRBJ1-2, with TRBD1 identical over 9 bases. V lost 0 bases to trimming and J lost 7 bases; unmatched junction nucleotides: 3. Germline CDR1 and CDR2: LGHNA and YSLEER. CDR3 length: 14 amino acids. As DNA, the CDR3 is TGCGCCAGCAGCCAAGACTGGGACAGGGCTGGCTACACCTTC. Encoded protein: CASSQDWDRAGYTF.

V and J are TRBV18 and TRBJ1-1; TRBD1 aligns across 7 bases. V lost 6 bases, J lost 4 bases, and 8 bases stayed unmatched. This CDR3 region has 14 residues. Germline loops: CDR1 KGHSH, CDR2 LQKENI. As DNA, the CDR3 is TGTGCCAGCTCTATAGGGGGCGCGAGCACTGAAGCTTTCTTT. This gives the protein CASSIGGASTEAFF.

The chain recombines TRBV11-2 with TRBJ2-7; D is undetermined. From germline, CDR1 is SGHAT and CDR2 FQNNGV. CDR3 length equals 12 residues. Trimming stripped 1 base from V and 6 bases from J, with 7 bases between. The CDR3 loop is CASSLGPGEQYF. Written as DNA, the CDR3 is TGTGCCAGCAGCTTAGGGCCGGGCGAGCAGTACTTC.

This chain links TRBV2 with TRBJ2-3, with D hard to call. CDR3 length equals 14 residues. Germline assignment: CDR1 SNHLY and CDR2 FYNNEI. V lost 4 bases, J lost 0 bases, and 8 bases lay in between. CDR3 residues: CASSGAVSTDTQYF. As DNA, the CDR3 is TGTGCCAGCAGTGGGGCAGTTAGCACAGATACGCAGTATTTT.

This chain uses TRBV19 with TRBJ1-3; the D gene is possibly TRBD1 (5 bases). V lost 9 bases and J lost 2, with 14 bases in between. CDR3 length: 14 residues. CDR1 and CDR2 (germline): LNHDA, SQIVND (reference sequence). CDR3 residues: CASGAGQPGNTIYF. CDR3 nucleotide sequence: TGTGCCAGCGGGGCAGGGCAGCCTGGAAACACCATATATTTT.

The chain recombines TRBV6-5 with TRBJ1-3; D is unresolved. The CDR3 length is 14 residues. Germline V CDR1 and CDR2: MNHEY, SVGAGI. The V gene lost 5 bases and the J gene lost 0 bases, with 8 bases spanning the gap. In DNA form, the CDR3 reads TGTGCCAGCAGTCGTCGGACCTCTGGAAACACCATATATTTT. It specifies CASSRRTSGNTIYF.

This sequence joins TRBV6-1 and TRBJ1-5; 7 bases are shared with TRBD1. The V and J ends lost 6 bases and 1 base, in that order; junction bases with no gene match: 3. CDR3 length: 14 residues. Germline V gene sequence: CDR1 MNHNS, CDR2 SASEGT. The CDR3, as DNA: TGTGCCAGCAGCAGGACAGGCAGCAATCAGCCCCAGCATTTT. Protein sequence: CASSRTGSNQPQHF.

The chain joins TRBV29-1 to TRBJ2-3; 7 bases are shared with TRBD2. The CDR3 is made up of 13 amino acids. Germline loops: CDR1 SQVTM, CDR2 ANQGSEA. Trimming removed 3 bases from V and 3 bases from J; junction bases left unmatched: 3. The CDR3 nucleotides are TGCAGCGTTGAGAATAGCGGGACAGATACGCAGTATTTT. This gives the protein CSVENSGTDTQYF.

This chain connects TRBV5-1 to TRBJ2-1; D gene unclear. V shed 0 bases and J shed 0 bases, with 7 bases lying between them. Germline V gene lookup returns CDR1 SGHRS and CDR2 YFSETQ. The CDR3 consists of 15 residues. The DNA of the CDR3 is TGCGCCAGCAGCTTGGGGCCGAGCTCCTACAATGAGCAGTTCTTC. It is translated as CASSLGPSSYNEQFF.

The genes are TRBV9 and TRBJ2-7, with D hard to call. Trimming left V 4 bases short and J 2 bases short, with 16 bases between. The germline V gene has CDR1 SGDLS and CDR2 YYNGEE. This CDR3 region has 15 residues. The DNA of the CDR3 is TGTGCCAGCAGCCCCCGACCGATTCGACCCTACGAGCAGTACTTC. This sequence encodes CASSPRPIRPYEQYF.

This chain uses TRBV5-6 with TRBJ2-5; TRBD2 is a possible D gene (6 bases). Germline V gives CDR1 SGHDT, CDR2 YYEEEE. V was pared by 0 bases and J by 2 bases, with 8 bases between. This CDR3 contains 14 residues. The CDR3 coding sequence is TGTGCCAGCAGCTTGGTTGGGGGGCAAGAGACCCAGTACTTC. It encodes CASSLVGGQETQYF.